The clone carrying this TCR beta chain was seen once. Donors in Cohort 3 counted as recovered after two negative PCRs, clearance, or symptom resolution. The data belong to a study of blood T cell repertoires in COVID-19. Study overall: Sites across the United States, Italy and Spain contributed samples from acute and convalescent COVID-19. Nucleic acid was either cDNA or gDNA, and it came from T cells, B-cell-depleted T cells, or PBMCs.

CDR1 and CDR2 (germline): MGHRA, YSYEKL. V lost 4 bases, J lost 7 bases, and 0 bases stayed unmatched. CDR3 length equals 13 residues. Measured with immunoSEQ multiplex PCR; TCRdb has only the in-frame clones, and not every one. The data show more than 250,000 clones, with over 75% seen just once and around 9.3% held by the top ten. This rearrangement joins TRBV4-1 to TRBJ2-1; 11 nucleotides line up with TRBD2. The clonotype originates from a woman younger than 30 who had recovered from COVID-19. The sequenced sample consisted of PBMCs or T cells enriched from blood (not recorded which). CDR3 residues: CASSLAGGNEQFF. CDR3 DNA: TGCGCCAGCAGCCTAGCGGGGGGGAATGAGCAGTTCTTC.